Shown below are 11 T cell receptor beta chains from a single sample sequenced in a study of blood T cell repertoires in COVID-19. Repertoires were generated with immunoSEQ multiplex PCR, while TCRdb's copy carries only in-frame clones and drops some. The table records some 190,000 clones, 80% of them present only once. The sequenced sample consisted of PBMCs or T cells enriched from blood (not recorded which). These receptors came from a man in his sixties who had been exposed to COVID-19.

This chain uses TRBV3-1 (or the pseudogene TRBV3-2) with TRBJ2-7; 8 nucleotides agree with TRBD1. The V segment lost 5 bases and the J segment 7 bases; nucleotides outside the gene matches: 10. Germline V CDR1 and CDR2: LGHDT, YNNKEL (reference sequence). This CDR3 comprises 14 residues. CDR3: CASSLSQGASEQYF. For the CDR3, the DNA is TGTGCCAGCAGCTTAAGCCAGGGGGCTTCGGAGCAGTACTTC.

This clone was counted once. Mismatch with germline at one junction end may stem from a read error. The chain uses TRBV24-1 and TRBJ2-7, with TRBD2 identical over 9 bases. The length of the CDR3 is 15 residues. Germline lookup yields CDR1 KGHDR and CDR2 SFDVKD. The CDR3 nucleotides are TGTGCCACCAGTGGTTTGGGACTAGCTTCCTACGAGCAGTACTTC. Translation gives CATSGLGLASYEQYF.

The gene calls are TRBV6-5 and TRBJ2-3; weak D call: TRBD2 (6 bases). V lost 4 bases, J lost 0 bases, and 14 bases lay in between. Germline lookup yields CDR1 MNHEY and CDR2 SVGAGI. The CDR3 runs 16 residues. The CDR3 region has the DNA TGTGCCAGCAGTTCCCATACTAGCTCAAGCACAGATACGCAGTATTTT. It is translated as CASSSHTSSSTDTQYF.

The V and J genes are TRBV24-1 and TRBJ2-3, with D possibly matching TRBD2 (6 bases). Per germline, CDR1 KGHDR and CDR2 SFDVKD. The CDR3 contains 17 residues. The V gene lost 3 bases and the J gene lost 0 bases, with 15 bases spanning the gap. The CDR3 nucleotides read TGTGCCACCAGTGATAACGGAGGGAGACCCAGCACAGATACGCAGTATTTT. Its translation is CATSDNGGRPSTDTQYF.

The J gene is TRBJ1-6, the V gene TRBV4-1; D unresolved. The CDR3 extends over 12 amino acids. Trimming left V 3 bases short and J 13 bases short, with 10 bases between. Germline lookup yields CDR1 MGHRA and CDR2 YSYEKL. The CDR3 nucleotides read TGCGCCAGCAGCCACGCCCAGGATCCCCTCCACTTT. Residues: CASSHAQDPLHF.

This chain joins TRBV9 and TRBJ1-6; D is unclear. Trimming cost V 6 bases and J 6 bases, with 13 bases left between them. The germline V gene encodes CDR1 SGDLS and CDR2 YYNGEE. This CDR3 comprises 14 residues. The chain's CDR3 is CASTIGAGNSPLHF. The CDR3, as DNA: TGTGCCAGCACCATCGGAGCGGGTAATTCACCCCTCCACTTT.

V gene TRBV6-2 or TRBV6-3 combines with J gene TRBJ2-5, with D possibly TRBD1 on 5 matching bases. Germline CDR1 MNHEY, CDR2 SVGEGT. The CDR3 covers 14 residues. V lost 5 bases, J lost 2 bases, and 12 bases lay in between. The chain's CDR3 is CASSRQRQQETQYF. The CDR3 region has the DNA TGTGCCAGCAGTCGACAGAGACAACAAGAGACCCAGTACTTC.

The rearrangement links TRBV5-8 to TRBJ2-3; a possible D gene is TRBD1 (6 bases). Trimming removed 0 bases at V and 0 bases at J, with 14 bases between. The CDR3 covers 17 residues. Germline loops: CDR1 SGHTS, CDR2 YDEGEE. In nucleotides, the CDR3 is TGTGCCAGCAGCTTGGAGACGGGACACGTAAGCACAGATACGCAGTATTTT. Residues: CASSLETGHVSTDTQYF.

V is TRBV5-4 and J is TRBJ2-3; D may be TRBD2 (5 bases). The CDR3 runs 15 residues. V lost 0 bases, J lost 3 bases, and 11 bases lay in between. Looked up from germline, CDR1 is SGHNT and CDR2 is YYREEE (reference sequence). The CDR3 DNA reads TGTGCCAGCAGCTTGGGAGGACTGAGGACAGATACGCAGTATTTT. This sequence encodes CASSLGGLRTDTQYF.

The chain is built from TRBV5-1 and TRBJ1-6; no firm D call. Germline CDR1 reads SGHRS; CDR2 reads YFSETQ. With 0 bases removed from V and 7 bases from J, the gap between germline ends came to 17 bases. This CDR3 has 17 residues. The CDR3 loop reads CASSLGSTRFENSPLHF. The CDR3 DNA sequence: TGCGCCAGCAGCTTGGGGTCAACCCGATTTGAGAATTCACCCCTCCACTTT.

This clone was detected a few times. This sequence joins TRBV7-3 and TRBJ1-1, with 10 nucleotides matching TRBD1. The CDR3 runs 13 residues. Germline V gene lookup returns CDR1 SGHTA and CDR2 FQGTGA. Unmatched junction bases numbered 0, after V lost 4 bases and J lost 4 bases. Written as DNA, the CDR3 is TGTGCCAGCAGCTGGGACAGGGGCACTGAAGCTTTCTTT. Its protein product is CASSWDRGTEAFF.